The 15 T cell receptor beta chains below were found in one sample sequenced in a study of early T cells in non-severe SARS-CoV-2 infection. TCRdb analysed the 5' RACE reads with MiXCR anew, one entry per CDR3 protein. Of 25,000 or so distinct CDR3 sequences listed, about 2.7% are singletons. Sequencing used whole blood. These receptors came from an adult who was a healthcare worker with PCR-confirmed SARS-CoV-2 infection or an uninfected control (not recorded which).

This clonotype came up many times. The V gene is TRBV29-1, the J gene TRBJ1-1, with D possibly TRBD1 on 6 matching bases. Germline assignment: CDR1 SQVTM and CDR2 ANQGSEA. Between the trimmed V and J ends, which lost 0 bases and 2 bases, there was a span of 22 bases. This CDR3 has 18 residues. As DNA, the CDR3 is TGCAGCGTTGAAGATCGTTTCCGCAACCGACAGGTAAACACTGAAGCTTTCTTT. It codes for CSVEDRFRNRQVNTEAFF.

This clonotype showed up many times. The chain links TRBV11-2 to TRBJ2-1; D might be TRBD1 (6 bases). Germline V gene lookup returns CDR1 SGHAT and CDR2 FQNNGV. V dropped 4 bases and J dropped 7 bases, with 14 bases sitting between them. There are 14 residues in the CDR3. The CDR3 nucleotides are TGTGCCAGCAGCTCTGGACAGAAGTGGAATGAGCAGTTCTTC. Translation gives CASSSGQKWNEQFF.

In its sample, this clonotype was seen many times. This chain uses TRBV29-1 with TRBJ2-2, with 13 nucleotides matching TRBD2. The CDR3 has 18 amino acids. CDR1 and CDR2 from the germline V gene are SQVTM and ANQGSEA. V lost 4 bases to trimming and J lost 0 bases; unmatched junction nucleotides: 8. The CDR3 DNA is TGCAGCGTTGGGTCCCCGGGACTAGCGGGGTCGAACACCGGGGAGCTGTTTTTT. It yields the protein CSVGSPGLAGSNTGELFF.

This clonotype was observed at least ten times. The gene calls are TRBV2 and TRBJ2-1; D gene uncertain. Trimming took off 5 bases at V and 2 bases at J, with 4 bases between the two ends. This CDR3 has 12 amino acids. The germline CDR1 and CDR2 sequences are SNHLY and FYNNEI. CDR3 in DNA: TGTGCCAGCAGTCCCACCTACAATGAGCAGTTCTTC. It is translated as CASSPTYNEQFF.

This clonotype occurred many times. The CDR3 coding sequence is TGTGCCAGCAGTTTAAGGGGGGCCTTGTGGAATGAGCAGTTCTTC. The encoded protein is CASSLRGALWNEQFF. The chain employs TRBV12-3 or TRBV12-4 and TRBJ2-1; D tentatively fits TRBD1 or TRBD2 (6 bases each). V was shortened by 2 bases and J by 7 bases, with 15 bases between the two germline ends. This CDR3 comprises 15 residues.

The sample holds many counts of this clonotype. The V call is TRBV4-2, the J call TRBJ2-6; 10 bases agree with TRBD1. The CDR3 is 18 residues long. Germline lookup yields CDR1 LGHNA and CDR2 YNFKEQ. Trimming cost V 0 bases and J 0 bases; bases outside gene matches: 2. CDR3 nucleotide sequence: TGTGCCAGCAGCCAAGAGTGGACAGGGGGCTCTGGGGCCAACGTCCTGACTTTC. It translates to CASSQEWTGGSGANVLTF.

The chain recombines TRBV10-1 with TRBJ2-5; TRBD1 is a possible D gene (6 bases). The CDR3 has 14 amino acids. V was clipped by 3 bases and J by 4 bases, with 12 bases between them. Germline CDR1 and CDR2: WNHNN and SYGVQD (reference sequence). The DNA of the CDR3 is TGCGCCAGCAGTGAATCAACAGGGTCAGAGACCCAGTACTTC. As protein: CASSESTGSETQYF.

There are a few counts of this clonotype. This rearrangement joins TRBV27 to TRBJ1-1; D is possibly TRBD1 (6 bases). The CDR3 is 16 residues long. The ends were cut back, 2 bases at V and 6 bases at J, with 19 bases in the middle. Germline V gives CDR1 MNHEY, CDR2 SMNVEV (reference sequence). CDR3 amino acids: CASSLMGARKVAEAFF. The CDR3 DNA sequence: TGTGCCAGCAGTTTAATGGGGGCGCGAAAGGTCGCTGAAGCTTTCTTT.

This clonotype has a count of ten or more. The V and J genes are TRBV10-3 and TRBJ2-7; the D gene is possibly TRBD1 (6 bases). This CDR3 spans 16 amino acids. Per the germline V gene, CDR1 is ENHRY and CDR2 is SYGVKD. V shed 0 bases and J shed 2 bases, with 14 bases lying between them. The CDR3 protein is CAISESGTLPPYEQYV. The DNA of the CDR3 is TGTGCCATCAGTGAGTCCGGGACACTCCCCCCCTACGAGCAGTACGTC.

This clonotype came up many times. The chain links TRBV20-1 to TRBJ2-1; D is uncertain. CDR3 length equals 11 residues. Germline V gene sequence: CDR1 DFQATT, CDR2 SNEGSKA (reference sequence). V lost 1 base, J lost 10 bases, and 8 bases lay in between. The DNA of the CDR3 is TGCAGTGCTAGAGTCGGAGTCGAGCAGTTCTTC. Its protein product is CSARVGVEQFF.

In this sample, this clonotype turned up many times. The chain joins TRBV2 to TRBJ2-3, with D hard to call. CDR3 size: 10 residues. The germline CDR1 and CDR2 sequences are SNHLY and FYNNEI. Deletions cut 5 bases from V and 7 bases from J, with 4 bases between. CDR3 sequence: CASSINTQYF. The CDR3, as DNA: TGTGCCAGCAGTATTAATACGCAGTATTTT.

The table lists this clonotype with many counts. This chain joins TRBV13 and TRBJ2-1, with 13 bases aligning to TRBD2. The CDR3 is made up of 15 amino acids. V trimming: 5 bases; J trimming: 7 bases; junction bases outside the gene matches: 5. Germline V lookup: CDR1 PRHDT, CDR2 FYEKMQ (reference sequence). The CDR3 is CASSILAGGQNEQFF. CDR3 sequence (DNA): TGTGCCAGCAGCATACTAGCGGGGGGGCAGAATGAGCAGTTCTTC. The variable domain in full, with the rest retrieved from reference TRBV13 and TRBJ2-1, is AAGVIQSPRHLIKEKRETATLKCYPIPRHDTVYWYQQGPGQDPQFLISFYEKMQSDKGSIPDRFSAQQFSDYHSELNMSSLELGDSALYFCASSILAGGQNEQFFGPGTRLTVL.

This clonotype was found many times. This chain joins TRBV18 and TRBJ1-1, with D unclear. Trimming took off 7 bases at V and 6 bases at J, with 18 bases between the two ends. Germline V CDR1 and CDR2: KGHSH, LQKENI. This CDR3 is built from 14 residues. The CDR3 bases are TGTGCCAGCTGTACAACCAGCAGTAGGGCTGAAGCTTTCTTT. Translated, it gives CASCTTSSRAEAFF.

This clonotype has at least ten counts. The chain uses TRBV14 and TRBJ1-1, with a tentative D call TRBD1 (6 bases). V was clipped by 0 bases and J by 6 bases, with 11 bases between them. Germline-derived CDR1 and CDR2 are SGHDN and FVKESK. The CDR3 has 14 residues. The CDR3 bases are TGTGCCAGCAGCCAAGATTTAGGGGGGTCTGAAGCTTTCTTT. Its protein is CASSQDLGGSEAFF.

This clonotype was picked up many times. The CDR3 sequence: CATSSPGHSNTEAFF. DNA of the CDR3: TGTGCCACCAGCAGTCCGGGACACTCGAACACTGAAGCTTTCTTT. The V gene is TRBV15, the J gene TRBJ1-1; a weak D match, TRBD1 (6 bases). Germline loops: CDR1 LNHNV, CDR2 YYDKDF (reference sequence). Trimming pared 3 bases from V and 1 base from J, leaving 12 bases between. CDR3 length equals 15 residues.